The rows below give T cell receptor beta chains drawn from one sample of a study of blood T cell repertoires in COVID-19. This table comes from immunoSEQ multiplex PCR, and its TCRdb copy is limited to in-frame clones, with some not included. The sample consists of 200,000 to 250,000 clones, less than 90% of them appearing once. Source material: peripheral blood. The receptors were sampled from a man aged 65-85 years with acute or convalescent COVID-19. The CDR3 runs from the conserved cysteine through the conserved F or W. A D gene is named only where the DNA matches it firmly. Size values are once, few and many counts, or a class for expanded clones, and some rows have none.

d_call,v_call,clone_size,j_call,cdr3_aa,cdr3_nt
TRBD1,TRBV6-1,-,TRBJ2-5,CASSDDRVGETQYF,TGTGCCAGCAGTGACGACAGGGTGGGGGAGACCCAGTACTTC
TRBD2,TRBV6-4,-,TRBJ2-2,CASRTSGATGELFF,TGTGCCAGTAGGACTAGCGGAGCCACCGGGGAGCTGTTTTTT
-,TRBV5-6,once,TRBJ2-3,CASSPGVRGADTQYF,TGTGCCAGCAGCCCGGGGGTTAGAGGGGCAGATACGCAGTATTTT
-,TRBV15,-,TRBJ2-7,CATSRENRQVRCACEQYF,TGTGCCACCAGCAGGGAGAACCGACAGGTAAGGTGTGCGTGCGAGCAGTACTTC
-,TRBV7-9,-,TRBJ2-5,CASSLAEQETQYF,TGTGCCAGCAGCTTGGCAGAACAAGAGACCCAGTACTTC
TRBD1,TRBV27,-,TRBJ2-7,CASSPRTGGDEQYF,TGTGCCAGCAGTCCCCGGACAGGGGGTGACGAGCAGTACTTC
-,TRBV2,-,TRBJ1-2,CAINPSYGYTF,TGTGCCATCAACCCCAGCTATGGCTACACCTTC
-,TRBV5-4,-,TRBJ2-7,CASRPGDQRAEQYF,TGTGCCAGCAGGCCGGGAGATCAACGGGCCGAGCAGTACTTC
TRBD2,TRBV20-1,-,TRBJ2-3,CSASLLLAGGADTQYF,TGCAGTGCTAGTCTCCTACTAGCGGGAGGTGCAGATACGCAGTATTTT
TRBD1,TRBV6-5,-,TRBJ2-7,CASSTGQANEQYF,TGTGCCAGCAGCACCGGACAGGCGAACGAGCAGTACTTC
-,TRBV10-3,-,TRBJ2-1,CAISEPGGRSASYNEQFF,TGTGCCATCAGTGAGCCGGGCGGGCGGTCCGCTTCCTACAATGAGCAGTTCTTC
-,TRBV7-9,-,TRBJ1-2,CASSLADTGHNYGYTF,TGTGCCAGCAGCTTAGCCGACACAGGGCATAACTATGGCTACACCTTC
TRBD1,TRBV2,-,TRBJ2-6,CASSGQGPAGANVLTF,TGTGCCAGCAGCGGACAGGGCCCGGCTGGGGCCAACGTCCTGACTTTC
TRBD2,TRBV4-1,-,TRBJ2-1,CASSQSGTSGIHEQFF,TGCGCCAGCAGCCAATCCGGGACTAGCGGGATTCATGAGCAGTTCTTC
TRBD1,TRBV27,-,TRBJ2-7,CASSLTGGRVHEQYF,TGTGCCAGCAGTTTAACAGGGGGACGGGTCCACGAGCAGTACTTC
TRBD1,TRBV5-8,-,TRBJ1-6,CASGQASYSPLHF,TGTGCTTCGGGACAGGCCTCCTATTCACCCCTCCACTTT
TRBD1,TRBV12-3/TRBV12-4,-,TRBJ2-7,CASSLRGPGEQYF,TGTGCCAGCAGTTTAAGGGGGCCGGGCGAGCAGTACTTC
TRBD1,TRBV6-5,-,TRBJ1-2,CASSSTDRGLSGYTF,TGTGCCAGCAGTTCCACGGACAGGGGGCTCTCTGGCTACACCTTC
-,TRBV20-1,many,TRBJ2-2,CSASRAGVDTGELFF,TGCAGTGCTAGTAGGGCAGGGGTGGACACCGGGGAGCTGTTTTTT
-,TRBV9,-,TRBJ1-1,CASSVGDLTHTEAFF,TGTGCCAGCAGCGTAGGGGACTTGACACACACTGAAGCTTTCTTT
-,TRBV7-3,-,TRBJ2-2,CASSSDRPANTGELFF,TGTGCCAGCAGCTCAGACAGGCCAGCGAACACCGGGGAGCTGTTTTTT
-,TRBV4-1,-,TRBJ1-5,CASSQDVPPGSRNQPQHF,TGCGCCAGCAGCCAAGACGTCCCGCCGGGGAGTCGCAATCAGCCCCAGCATTTT
TRBD1,TRBV7-2,-,TRBJ1-1,CASSLQGQLNTEAFF,TGTGCCAGCAGCCTACAGGGACAGTTGAACACTGAAGCTTTCTTT
-,TRBV7-9,-,TRBJ2-2,CASKTPGSPSTGELFF,TGTGCCAGCAAAACCCCCGGGAGTCCTTCTACCGGGGAGCTGTTTTTT